These 3 T cell receptor beta chains were sequenced from one sample in a study of cytomegalovirus exposure and HLA in healthy donors. Sequenced by immunoSEQ multiplex PCR; TCRdb stores in-frame clones only, minus some. The sample contains about 220,000 clones, approximately 86% of which appear only once. The material sequenced was PBMCs. The receptors were sampled from a woman aged 18-30 years in good health and CMV-seronegative.

J is TRBJ1-2 and V is TRBV28; 7 bases match TRBD1. The CDR3 spans 16 residues. With V trimmed by 4 bases and J by 5 bases, 13 bases remained unmatched. Germline lookup yields CDR1 MDHEN and CDR2 SYDVKM. In DNA form, the CDR3 reads TGTGCCAGCAGTTCCCCGACAGGGACTCCGTTGTATGGCTACACCTTC. Encoded protein: CASSSPTGTPLYGYTF.

The V and J genes are TRBV6-1 and TRBJ2-3; 9 bases agree with TRBD2. Trimming removed 2 bases from V and 2 bases from J; junction bases left unmatched: 2. Germline CDR1 reads MNHNS; CDR2 reads SASEGT. This CDR3 spans 15 amino acids. CDR3 in amino acids: CASSEIAGDTDTQYF. The CDR3 coding sequence is TGTGCCAGCAGTGAAATAGCGGGAGACACAGATACGCAGTATTTT.

This chain joins TRBV6-5 and TRBJ2-7; the D gene is possibly TRBD1 (6 bases). The CDR3 runs to 15 residues. V was cut by 6 bases and J by 2 bases, with 17 bases left in between. From germline, CDR1 is MNHEY and CDR2 SVGAGI. Written as DNA, the CDR3 is TGTGCCAGCAGCTTAACCTCGGACAGAACCTACGAGCAGTACTTC. It is translated as CASSLTSDRTYEQYF.